The T cell receptor beta chain described here comes from a study of cytomegalovirus exposure and HLA in healthy donors. Turning to the study itself: T cells numbering about 179 million yielded approximately 100 million unique TCR beta sequences in an earlier analysis. Study observations and caveats: As a later analysis showed, several of the most significant clusters appeared to be linked to common viral pathogens. Most of the CMV-associated TCR beta chains (in a later analysis) appeared to be HLA-restricted.

When sampled, the donors appeared nominally healthy, though they likely had unrecorded immune exposures. This CDR3 is 14 amino acids long. CDR1 and CDR2 (germline): LGHNA, YNFKEQ. The V end was cut by 3 bases, the J end by 5 bases, with 10 bases between. With 60 Vbeta and 13 Jbeta primers, the PCR was carried out. Sequencing was performed with immunoSEQ multiplex PCR; in TCRdb, only in-frame clones are kept and a portion is missing. The sample holds roughly 190,000 clones, about 88% seen once. As for this clone: No antigen is known for it.

Material for sequencing was PBMCs. This receptor was obtained from a woman under 30 in good health and CMV-seronegative. V usage is TRBV4-2 and J usage is TRBJ2-2; D is unresolved. The CDR3, as DNA: TGTGCCAGCAGCCACCCAGAGCGAACCGGGGAGCTGTTTTTT. Residues: CASSHPERTGELFF.